This T cell receptor (beta chain) derives from a study of shared clonotypes between healthy human individuals. Study-level points and caveats: Owing to a small donor count, the genetic and exposure-history diversity represented was limited.

The CDR3 has 19 residues. V lost 5 bases and J lost 3; bases outside the gene matches: 14. CDR1 is WSHSY, CDR2 SAAADI, per germline. Produced via immunoSEQ multiplex PCR; TCRdb's table is partial and in-frame only. The sample contains more than 400,000 clones, 70% to 80% of which appear only once. About this clone itself: Its antigen is not identified. The same CDR3 also results from other DNA sequences found in this sample.

V and J are TRBV10-2 and TRBJ2-3; 13 nucleotides agree with TRBD2. This sequence was found in a woman between 40 and 50 years old in good health. Some clones in this sample may be carry-over from other donors' samples. Sequencing was performed on PBMCs. DNA for the CDR3: TGCGCCAGCAGTCCTAGGACTAGCGGGAGCAGTTACGGTACAGATACGCAGTATTTT. Its translation: CASSPRTSGSSYGTDTQYF.